A single sample is the source of the 22 T cell receptor beta chains below, sequenced in a study of T cells in narcolepsy (dated by TCRdb to the late 2010s). The library was obtained by the immunoSEQ multiplex PCR assay. The table was pulled from immuneACCESS by TCRdb, which kept in-frame rearrangements only. Such tables lose some clones; where checked, under half of the loss comes from unresolved V genes, and the rest has no known cause. The sample has over 25,000 clones on record, 81% of them singletons. The ten largest clones take up about 1.1% of the sample. Specimen: memory (CD45RA-) CD4+ T cells from blood. In light of the paper, this sample's cell subset or site label describes: memory T cells sorted ex vivo from peripheral blood. The receptors stem from a human donor in good health.

The V call is TRBV4-2, the J call TRBJ2-3, with D hard to call. CDR3 size: 14 residues. Trimming took off 0 bases at V and 4 bases at J, with 8 bases between the two ends. In germline, CDR1 is LGHNA, CDR2 YNFKEQ. As DNA, the CDR3 is TGTGCCAGCAGCCAAGATCCAATGTCAGATACGCAGTATTTT. Its protein product is CASSQDPMSDTQYF.

The rearrangement uses TRBV11-2 and TRBJ2-7; D unclear. Trimming removed 6 bases from V and 1 base from J, with 13 bases in between. Germline CDR1 is SGHAT and CDR2 is FQNNGV. The CDR3 is made up of 14 amino acids. CDR3 protein: CASSLGSNSYEQYF. In nucleotides, the CDR3 is TGTGCCAGCAGTTTGGGGTCCAATTCCTACGAGCAGTACTTC.

This chain connects TRBV19 to TRBJ1-6; TRBD1 is a possible D gene (5 bases). The CDR3 totals 13 residues. The germline V gene has CDR1 LNHDA and CDR2 SQIVND (reference sequence). V was shortened by 6 bases and J by 9 bases, with 12 bases between the two germline ends. The CDR3 DNA reads TGTGCCAGTAGCGGGACCTCCGGTTCACCCCTCCACTTT. Residues: CASSGTSGSPLHF. The entire variable domain, with the rest obtained from reference TRBV19 and TRBJ1-6, is as follows: DGGITQSPKYLFRKEGQNVTLSCEQNLNHDAMYWYRQDPGQGLRLIYYSQIVNDFQKGDIAEGYSVSREKKESFPLTVTSAQKNPTAFYLCASSGTSGSPLHFGNGTRLTVT.

In this sample, this clone turned up a few times. The sample has other DNA sequences that encode this CDR3 too. The rearrangement uses TRBV6-1 and TRBJ1-5; the D gene is possibly TRBD1 (5 bases). CDR1 is MNHNS, CDR2 SASEGT, per germline. With 0 bases removed from V and 1 base from J, the gap between germline ends came to 7 bases. This CDR3 has 15 residues. The CDR3: CASSEAGHSNQPQHF. In nucleotides, the CDR3 is TGTGCCAGCAGTGAAGCCGGACACAGCAATCAGCCCCAGCATTTT.

The rearrangement uses TRBV29-1 and TRBJ1-5; TRBD1 aligns across 8 bases. Germline V gene lookup returns CDR1 SQVTM and CDR2 ANQGSEA. The trim removed 6 bases at V and 1 base at J, leaving 8 bases unmatched. The CDR3 has 15 amino acids. The CDR3 region is CSVGDRGGSNQPQHF. As DNA, the CDR3 is TGCAGCGTCGGCGACAGGGGAGGGAGCAATCAGCCCCAGCATTTT.

The genes are TRBV5-4 and TRBJ2-6; TRBD2 aligns across 7 bases. This CDR3 spans 18 amino acids. Germline V gene sequence: CDR1 SGHNT, CDR2 YYREEE (reference sequence). With 2 bases clipped from V and 4 bases from J, the junction kept 12 bases outside the gene matches. CDR3 in amino acids: CASSFPASGIGGANVLTF. The CDR3 DNA reads as TGTGCCAGCAGCTTCCCGGCTAGCGGTATTGGGGGGGCCAACGTCCTGACTTTC.

The rearrangement links TRBV7-9 to TRBJ1-4; D is unclear. The CDR3 has 13 amino acids. Germline CDR1 and CDR2: SEHNR and FQNEAQ (reference sequence). Trimming removed 5 bases at V and 5 bases at J, with 9 bases between. The CDR3 spells CASSGVQNEKLFF. CDR3 coding DNA: TGTGCCAGCAGCGGCGTCCAGAATGAAAAACTGTTTTTT.

Here the CDR3 reads CASSPSGVNTDTQYF. The CDR3 bases are TGTGCCAGCAGCCCATCGGGGGTAAACACAGATACGCAGTATTTT. The chain joins TRBV9 to TRBJ2-3; maybe TRBD2 (6 bases). V lost 4 bases and J 2 bases, leaving 14 bases between the germline ends. In germline, CDR1 is SGDLS, CDR2 YYNGEE. CDR3 length: 15 amino acids.

This rearrangement joins TRBV7-6 to TRBJ2-3, with D hard to call. CDR3 size: 12 residues. Trimming removed 4 bases at V and 0 bases at J, with 2 bases between. Per the germline V gene, CDR1 is SGHVS and CDR2 is FNYEAQ. The CDR3 nucleotides read TGTGCCAGCAGCTCTAGCACAGATACGCAGTATTTT. It encodes CASSSSTDTQYF.

CDR3 region: CASSHGTGGNNEQFF. CDR3 sequence (DNA): TGTGCCAGCAGTCACGGGACAGGGGGAAACAATGAGCAGTTCTTC. This chain links TRBV6-5 with TRBJ2-1, with TRBD1 matching over 11 bases. The CDR3 contains 15 residues. Looked up from germline, CDR1 is MNHEY and CDR2 is SVGAGI. V lost 5 bases, J lost 5 bases, and 5 bases stayed unmatched.

In the case of this clone: A junction boundary mismatches the germline segment, possibly from a read error. The rearrangement uses TRBV11-2 and TRBJ2-5; D is uncertain. Germline values: CDR1 SGHAT, CDR2 FQNNGV. The CDR3 extends over 12 amino acids. CDR3 bases: TGTGCCAGCAGCTTAGGCTTGAGCCCCTCCAACTTC. Translating it yields CASSLGLSPSNF.

This chain connects TRBV6-6 to TRBJ2-7, with a weak D call TRBD1 (5 bases). The ends were cut back, 6 bases at V and 5 bases at J, with 11 bases in the middle. This CDR3 region has 12 residues. Germline assignment: CDR1 MNHNY and CDR2 SVGAGI (reference sequence). CDR3 bases: TGTGCCAGCAGCAGACAGTCGGACGAGCAGTACTTC. Its translation is CASSRQSDEQYF.

The J gene is TRBJ1-1, the V gene TRBV10-1; tentatively, D is TRBD1 (5 bases). V was pared by 6 bases and J by 3 bases, with 11 bases between. The germline V gene has CDR1 WNHNN and CDR2 SYGVQD (reference sequence). The CDR3 consists of 13 residues. The CDR3 bases are TGCGCCAGCAGAGGACATATCCACACTGAAGCTTTCTTT. Translating it yields CASRGHIHTEAFF.

V gene TRBV4-1 combines with J gene TRBJ2-5, with D perhaps assigned TRBD1 or TRBD2 (6 bases each). The CDR3 loop spans 14 amino acids. Germline V lookup: CDR1 MGHRA, CDR2 YSYEKL. V gave up 1 base and J gave up 7 bases, with 13 bases separating them. The CDR3 region has the DNA TGCGCCAGCAGCCAAGCGGGGGCTTTGGGGACCCAGTACTTC. Protein sequence: CASSQAGALGTQYF.

The chain recombines TRBV6-6 with TRBJ2-1; 8 bases are a match to TRBD1. CDR3 size: 15 residues. In germline, CDR1 is MNHNY, CDR2 SVGAGI (reference sequence). V was clipped by 5 bases and J by 7 bases; unmatched bases: 10. CDR3 coding DNA: TGTGCCAGCAGTGGAGGACAGGGAGGTAGGAATGAGCAGTTCTTC. Protein sequence: CASSGGQGGRNEQFF.

The chain combines TRBV7-8 with TRBJ1-1; D gene ambiguous. The germline CDR1 and CDR2 sequences are SGHVS and FQNEAQ. This CDR3 region has 12 residues. V was shortened by 1 base and J by 3 bases, with 3 bases between the two germline ends. The CDR3 coding sequence is TGTGCCAGCAGCTTAGAAGACACTGAAGCTTTCTTT. Amino acid sequence: CASSLEDTEAFF.

The genes are TRBV4-2 and TRBJ2-2, with unresolved D. The ends were cut back, 3 bases at V and 4 bases at J, with 9 bases in the middle. The CDR3 is made up of 14 amino acids. Germline V gene lookup returns CDR1 LGHNA and CDR2 YNFKEQ. DNA for the CDR3: TGTGCCAGCAGCCAGTATAGAGGCACCGGGGAGCTGTTTTTT. It is translated as CASSQYRGTGELFF.

This sequence joins TRBV9 and TRBJ2-5, with TRBD1 identical over 10 bases. Germline assignment: CDR1 SGDLS and CDR2 YYNGEE. Unmatched junction bases numbered 4, after V lost 2 bases and J lost 6 bases. The CDR3 is made up of 14 amino acids. The CDR3 protein is CASSVGTGVQTQYF. CDR3 in DNA: TGTGCCAGCAGCGTTGGGACAGGGGTACAGACCCAGTACTTC.

The chain joins TRBV30 to TRBJ2-5; D is undetermined. CDR1 and CDR2 from the germline V gene are GTSNPN and SVGIG (reference sequence). The CDR3 is made up of 12 amino acids. V lost 0 bases to trimming and J lost 7 bases, with 9 bases between them. The CDR3 protein is CAWSVTGGTQYF. DNA for the CDR3: TGTGCCTGGAGTGTAACTGGCGGGACCCAGTACTTC.

This chain links TRBV7-9 with TRBJ1-1; tentative D call: TRBD1 (5 bases). With 3 bases removed from V and 1 base from J, the gap between germline ends came to 12 bases. The CDR3 sequence is 15 residues long. CDR1 and CDR2 from the germline V gene are SEHNR and FQNEAQ (reference sequence). The CDR3 DNA is TGTGCCAGCAGCTTGTTTGGCAGGGAGAACACTGAAGCTTTCTTT. It encodes CASSLFGRENTEAFF. The full variable domain, in which reference TRBV7-9 and TRBJ1-1 provide the parts outside the CDR3, is DTGVSQNPRHKITKRGQNVTFRCDPISEHNRLYWYRQTLGQGPEFLTYFQNEAQLEKSRLLSDRFSAERPKGSFSTLEIQRTEQGDSAMYLCASSLFGRENTEAFFGQGTRLTVV.

This chain links TRBV30 with TRBJ2-4; a weak D match, TRBD1 (6 bases). The ends were cut back, 0 bases at V and 0 bases at J, with 21 bases in the middle. CDR1 and CDR2 (germline): GTSNPN, SVGIG (reference sequence). The CDR3 is made up of 19 amino acids. For the CDR3, the DNA is TGTGCCTGGAGTGTAAAGTCAGGGGCCCTTGCGTTAGCCAAAAACATTCAGTACTTC. This translates into CAWSVKSGALALAKNIQYF.

The chain employs TRBV19 and TRBJ2-2, with D maybe TRBD2 (5 bases). Germline lookup yields CDR1 LNHDA and CDR2 SQIVND (reference sequence). V was trimmed by 4 bases and J by 6 bases, leaving 12 bases between them. The CDR3 has 14 amino acids. CDR3 amino acids: CASSKYMDSGELFF. DNA for the CDR3: TGTGCCAGTAGTAAATACATGGACTCCGGGGAGCTGTTTTTT.